These T cell receptor beta chains were read from a single sample in a study of control samples from healthy donors and cancer patients. Here immunoSEQ multiplex PCR was the method, and the copy in TCRdb shows in-frame clones only, minus some. The data show roughly 120,000 clones, with roughly 89% seen just once and 9.5% to 13% held by the top ten. Sequencing was done on a sample of blood. The receptors derive from a man aged 30 to 39 in good health. Each CDR3 is given with its conserved first and last residue. D genes are given only for firm matches. The size field is filled for only some rows; it gives once, few, many or a size class.

-	12	TRBD1	TRBV2	TRBJ2-7	TGTGCCAGCAGTTGGACAGGGGACGAGCAGTACTTC	CASSWTGDEQYF
-	15	-	TRBV5-8	TRBJ1-1	TGTGCCAGCAGCTTTCGGGCCGGGGGCCTCACTGAAGCTTTCTTT	CASSFRAGGLTEAFF
-	17	TRBD1	TRBV13	TRBJ1-3	TGTGCCAGCAGCCCCTGGGACAGGGGGAACTCTGGAAACACCATATATTTT	CASSPWDRGNSGNTIYF
-	13	-	TRBV3-1/TRBV3-2	TRBJ1-5	TGTGCCAGCAGCCAAGATGCGAAGGGTGCACAGCATTTT	CASSQDAKGAQHF
-	17	TRBD2	TRBV11-2	TRBJ2-2	TGTGCCAGCAGCGCCCTCCCGGGACTAGCGTTATCCGGGGAGCTGTTTTTT	CASSALPGLALSGELFF
-	15	TRBD1	TRBV5-1	TRBJ2-1	TGCGCCAGCAGCTTGGTCGGAACAGGGGGGTCTGAGCAGTTCTTC	CASSLVGTGGSEQFF
-	14	TRBD1	TRBV5-6	TRBJ1-2	TGTGCCAGCAGCCCAGGGGGCGCTAACTATGGCTACACCTTC	CASSPGGANYGYTF
-	15	-	TRBV10-1	TRBJ1-2	TGCGCCAGCAGCGGAACCGGGACGGCTCAGTCTGGCTACACCTTC	CASSGTGTAQSGYTF
-	15	TRBD1	TRBV7-9	TRBJ2-3	TGTGCCAGCAGCCCCCGGACAGGGGGCGTAGATACGCAGTATTTT	CASSPRTGGVDTQYF
-	16	TRBD2	TRBV3-1/TRBV3-2	TRBJ2-1	TGTGCCAGCAGCCTAAGGGGCGGGGGGCGTTACAATGAGCAGTTCTTC	CASSLRGGGRYNEQFF
-	17	TRBD2	TRBV27	TRBJ2-7	TGTGCCAGCAGTTTATACGCCTCAAACTCCGGGACTAAAGAGCAGTACTTC	CASSLYASNSGTKEQYF
-	13	-	TRBV30	TRBJ1-4	TGTGCCTGGAGTCCGGGATTTAATGAAAAACTGTTTTTT	CAWSPGFNEKLFF
-	19	-	TRBV4-1	TRBJ2-7	TGCGCCAGCAGCCAAGAAGGGACCTTAGGTACAGGGAGCTCCTACGAGCAGTACTTC	CASSQEGTLGTGSSYEQYF
-	14	TRBD2	TRBV10-2	TRBJ2-1	TGCGCCAGCAGGCCACTAGCGGGGGCCGGGGAGCAGTTCTTC	CASRPLAGAGEQFF
-	16	-	TRBV5-1	TRBJ2-3	TGCGCCAGCAGCATATACGAGACGGTGAGCACAGATACGCAGTATTTT	CASSIYETVSTDTQYF
-	16	-	TRBV5-6	TRBJ1-3	TGTGCCAGCAGCTTGAAGTCCCTGCACAGGGGAAACACCATATATTTT	CASSLKSLHRGNTIYF
-	11	-	TRBV20-1	TRBJ2-1	TGCAGTGCTACCGGACAGCGGGGGCAGTTCTTC	CSATGQRGQFF
-	13	-	TRBV24-1	TRBJ2-2	TGTGCCACCAGCGCGCCGGGCACCGGGGAGCTGTTTTTT	CATSAPGTGELFF
-	14	TRBD2	TRBV11-3	TRBJ2-2	TGTGCCAGCATCGTTAGCGGGGGGGCCGGGGAGCTGTTTTTT	CASIVSGGAGELFF
few	13	-	TRBV18	TRBJ1-5	TGTGCCAGCTCACCACCCCAGGGTCAGCCCCAGCATTTT	CASSPPQGQPQHF
few	13	-	TRBV28	TRBJ1-2	TGTGCCAGCAGTTTAGGGGGCTCCTATGGCTACACCTTC	CASSLGGSYGYTF
-	13	-	TRBV7-8	TRBJ1-1	TGTGCCAGCAGCTTGGACGTGAACACTGAAGCTTTCTTT	CASSLDVNTEAFF
-	13	-	TRBV7-9	TRBJ1-2	TGTGCCAGCAGCTTGGACATCTCGGATGGCTACACCTTC	CASSLDISDGYTF
-	15	TRBD1	TRBV5-1	TRBJ1-5	TGCGCCAGCAGCTCGACAGGGGGCCTTAATCAGCCCCAGCATTTT	CASSSTGGLNQPQHF
-	15	-	TRBV6-4	TRBJ1-2	TGTGCCAGCAGTGAAGGGGCCTCCACGAGGCATGGCTACACCTTC	CASSEGASTRHGYTF
-	13	-	TRBV5-1	TRBJ2-1	TGCGCCAGCAGCTTGCCCCAAAACGGTGAGCAGTTCTTC	CASSLPQNGEQFF
-	13	TRBD1	TRBV19	TRBJ1-2	TGTGCCAGTAGCGGGACAGCCTTGGGTGGCTACACCTTC	CASSGTALGGYTF